A selection of T cell receptor beta chains follows, all from one sample in a study of T cell responses to AZD1222 COVID-19 vaccine. Only in-frame clones appear in the TCRdb table, and some are missing; sequencing was by immunoSEQ multiplex PCR. This sample has just under 90,000 clones; 85% to 90% occur once, and the top ten carry 10%. The sample was peripheral blood, taken on day 0 of MenACWY control vaccination. Receptors were obtained from an adult in good health. Each CDR3 is given with its conserved first and last residue. D genes are given only for firm matches. Some rows have no size entry. The others give once, few or many, or a class for an expanded clone.

>TRBJ1-5|TRBD1|.|TRBV5-8|14
CASSPRDRNQPQHF
TGTGCCAGCAGCCCGCGGGACAGAAATCAGCCCCAGCATTTT
>TRBJ2-6|TRBD1|.|TRBV15|18
CATSNTGASFSGANVLTF
TGTGCCACCAGCAACACAGGGGCCTCCTTCTCTGGGGCCAACGTCCTGACTTTC
>TRBJ1-1|TRBD1|.|TRBV28|13
CASSGTRGTEAFF
TGTGCCAGCAGTGGGACCAGGGGGACTGAAGCTTTCTTT
>TRBJ1-3|.|.|TRBV2|14
CASTPRGDEHTIYF
TGTGCCAGCACCCCGCGGGGGGACGAACACACCATATATTTT
>TRBJ2-3|.|.|TRBV2|14
CASREGHRTDTQYF
TGTGCCAGCAGGGAGGGACACCGCACAGATACGCAGTATTTT
>TRBJ1-5|.|.|TRBV3-1/TRBV3-2|14
CASSRGQSNQPQHF
TGTGCCAGCAGCCGCGGACAGTCCAATCAGCCCCAGCATTTT
>TRBJ1-4|TRBD1|.|TRBV5-1|15
CASSSLGTGVEKLFF
TGCGCCAGCAGCTCCCTGGGGACAGGGGTAGAAAAACTGTTTTTT
>TRBJ1-1|.|.|TRBV12-3/TRBV12-4|13
CASSSNRDTEAFF
TGTGCCAGCAGTTCCAACAGGGACACTGAAGCTTTCTTT
>TRBJ2-7|.|.|TRBV27|14
CASSLFGGSYEQYF
TGTGCCAGCAGTTTATTTGGGGGCTCCTACGAGCAGTACTTC
>TRBJ2-1|TRBD2|.|TRBV9|16
CASSVPRGGSRNEQFF
TGTGCCAGCAGCGTGCCCCGGGGGGGATCCAGGAATGAGCAGTTCTTC
>TRBJ2-1|TRBD1|.|TRBV5-1|14
CASERTGDFNEQFF
TGCGCCAGTGAGCGGACAGGGGATTTTAATGAGCAGTTCTTC
>TRBJ1-1|.|.|TRBV7-8|18
CASSYQTLPGQMNTEAFF
TGTGCCAGCAGCTACCAGACCCTCCCCGGACAGATGAACACTGAAGCTTTCTTT
>TRBJ2-7|.|.|TRBV27|13
CASRISGDVVQYF
TGTGCCAGCAGGATATCCGGGGACGTCGTGCAGTACTTC
>TRBJ1-4|TRBD1|.|TRBV12-5|16
CASGLVRTGPNEKLFF
TGTGCTAGTGGTTTGGTACGGACAGGGCCGAATGAAAAACTGTTTTTT
>TRBJ1-1|TRBD1|.|TRBV15|17
CATSRDQFGTGWTEAFF
TGTGCCACCAGCAGAGACCAGTTTGGGACAGGGTGGACTGAAGCTTTCTTT
>TRBJ2-7|TRBD1|.|TRBV5-1|16
CASSLPPTGGVYEQYF
TGCGCCAGCAGCCTTCCTCCGACAGGGGGGGTCTACGAGCAGTACTTC
>TRBJ1-1|.|.|TRBV5-6|14
CASSGSGMNTEAFF
TGTGCCAGCAGCGGTTCCGGGATGAACACTGAAGCTTTCTTT
>TRBJ2-7|TRBD1|.|TRBV3-1/TRBV3-2|15
CASSAGQGASYEQYF
TGTGCCAGCAGCGCAGGACAGGGGGCCTCCTACGAGCAGTACTTC
>TRBJ2-7|.|.|TRBV3-1/TRBV3-2|11
CASSQDWEQYF
TGTGCCAGCAGCCAAGATTGGGAGCAGTACTTC
>TRBJ2-1|TRBD1|.|TRBV5-1|17
CASSTLRQGGSYNEQFF
TGCGCCAGCAGCACCTTGAGACAGGGGGGTTCCTACAATGAGCAGTTCTTC
>TRBJ1-1|.|.|TRBV5-8|14
CASSPGGMNTEAFF
TGTGCCAGCAGCCCCGGGGGGATGAACACTGAAGCTTTCTTT
>TRBJ1-1|TRBD1|.|TRBV7-8|16
CASSPILGQGRTEAFF
TGTGCCAGCAGCCCCATTCTGGGACAGGGTCGCACTGAAGCTTTCTTT
>TRBJ1-1|.|.|TRBV29-1|14
CSGEPGHQNTEAFF
TGCAGCGGCGAACCGGGACATCAAAACACTGAAGCTTTCTTT
>TRBJ2-7|TRBD1|.|TRBV2|15
CASSAPGQGLDEQYF
TGTGCCAGCAGTGCTCCGGGACAGGGACTCGACGAGCAGTACTTC
>TRBJ1-6|.|.|TRBV7-9|14
CASSLFQGSSPLHF
TGTGCCAGCAGCTTATTCCAGGGGTCGTCACCCCTCCACTTT
>TRBJ2-2|.|.|TRBV6-2/TRBV6-3|13
CASSFQQTGELFF
TGTGCCAGCAGTTTTCAACAGACCGGGGAGCTGTTTTTT
>TRBJ1-3|.|.|TRBV9|18
CASSVGPAQGLAGNTIYF
TGTGCCAGCAGCGTCGGACCCGCGCAGGGGCTTGCTGGAAACACCATATATTTT
>TRBJ1-6|.|.|TRBV4-1|13
CASSQDGTTPLHF
TGCGCCAGCAGCCAAGATGGCACGACACCCCTCCACTTT
>TRBJ2-1|TRBD2|.|TRBV7-8|15
CASSLALAGGPEQFF
TGTGCCAGCAGCTTAGCCCTAGCGGGGGGGCCTGAGCAGTTCTTC
>TRBJ2-2|TRBD2|.|TRBV6-1|16
CASSEGTSWLVGELFF
TGTGCCAGCAGTGAGGGGACTAGCTGGTTGGTGGGGGAGCTGTTTTTT
>TRBJ1-2|.|.|TRBV27|15
CASSPGPTVVYGYTF
TGTGCCAGCAGCCCCGGCCCCACAGTGGTCTATGGCTACACCTTC
>TRBJ2-3|.|.|TRBV5-1|17
CASSPGSGHTSTDTQYF
TGCGCCAGCAGCCCAGGGTCGGGACACACGAGCACAGATACGCAGTATTTT
>TRBJ1-1|.|.|TRBV10-1|14
CASSERHWGTEAFF
TGCGCCAGCAGTGAGAGGCATTGGGGTACTGAAGCTTTCTTT
>TRBJ2-1|TRBD1|.|TRBV7-9|16
CASRPTGGKPINEQFF
TGTGCCAGCAGGCCTACAGGGGGCAAGCCGATCAATGAGCAGTTCTTC
>TRBJ1-2|.|.|TRBV7-8|14
CASSLGSISYGYTF
TGTGCCAGCAGCTTGGGATCAATATCCTATGGCTACACCTTC
>TRBJ1-2|.|.|TRBV6-5|14
CASSDSKGDYGYTF
TGTGCCAGCAGCGACTCCAAGGGGGACTATGGCTACACCTTC
>TRBJ1-1|.|.|TRBV19|13
CASSEGWGTEAFF
TGTGCCAGTAGTGAGGGATGGGGCACTGAAGCTTTCTTT
>TRBJ1-1|.|.|TRBV7-2|13
CAWGEGPNTEAFF
TGTGCCTGGGGGGAGGGGCCAAACACTGAAGCTTTCTTT
>TRBJ1-1|TRBD1|.|TRBV7-2|13
CASSRQGGTEAFF
TGTGCCAGCAGCCGACAGGGTGGCACTGAAGCTTTCTTT
>TRBJ2-1|.|.|TRBV3-1/TRBV3-2|16
CASSQVTGTPNNEQFF
TGTGCCAGCAGTCAAGTTACCGGGACGCCGAACAATGAGCAGTTCTTC
>TRBJ2-1|.|.|TRBV15|13
CATSSRQLNEQFF
TGTGCCACCAGCAGCCGACAGCTCAATGAGCAGTTCTTC
>TRBJ1-1|TRBD1|.|TRBV14|15
CASSQRGQGGTEAFF
TGTGCCAGCAGCCAAAGGGGGCAAGGAGGGACTGAAGCTTTCTTT
>TRBJ2-5|.|.|TRBV6-5|12
CASSPGQETQYF
TGTGCCAGCAGTCCGGGACAAGAGACCCAGTACTTC
>TRBJ1-3|.|once|TRBV30|13
CAWAVNSGNTIYF
TGTGCCTGGGCGGTCAACTCTGGAAACACCATATATTTT
>TRBJ1-2|.|.|TRBV19|13
CASSTSGRYGYTF
TGTGCCAGTAGTACCTCGGGAAGGTATGGCTACACCTTC
>TRBJ1-3|TRBD1|.|TRBV12-3/TRBV12-4|13
CASSSQGWDTIYF
TGTGCCAGCAGTTCACAGGGGTGGGACACCATATATTTT
>TRBJ1-6|.|.|TRBV19|19
CASSRDGQPSSSYNSPLHF
TGTGCCAGTAGTAGGGATGGACAGCCGTCCAGCTCCTATAATTCACCCCTCCACTTT
>TRBJ2-7|.|.|TRBV2|15
CASSESLGSNYEQYF
TGTGCCAGCAGTGAGTCCCTGGGCTCGAACTACGAGCAGTACTTC
>TRBJ2-2|TRBD2|.|TRBV7-2|16
CASSSSGGAVAGELFF
TGTGCCAGCAGCTCTAGCGGGGGGGCTGTGGCCGGGGAGCTGTTTTTT
>TRBJ1-1|.|.|TRBV7-9|15
CASSSSLQLNTEAFF
TGTGCCAGCAGCTCAAGCTTGCAGTTGAACACTGAAGCTTTCTTT
>TRBJ1-6|.|.|TRBV30|14
CACRWQGGNSPLHF
TGTGCCTGTAGGTGGCAGGGTGGTAATTCACCCCTCCACTTT
>TRBJ1-2|.|.|TRBV7-8|12
CASRAGTSGYTF
TGTGCCAGCAGAGCCGGGACAAGCGGCTACACCTTC
>TRBJ2-2|TRBD2|.|TRBV6-5|15
CASSYRGDHTGELFF
TGTGCCAGCAGTTACCGGGGGGATCACACCGGGGAGCTGTTTTTT
>TRBJ1-1|.|once|TRBV7-2|15
CASSVGSGGGTEAFF
TGTGCCAGCAGCGTAGGTTCGGGGGGCGGCACTGAAGCTTTCTTT